The rows below give T cell receptor beta chains drawn from one sample of a study of graft-versus-host responses after intestinal transplantation. Their antigens are not known. The table came from immunoSEQ multiplex PCR; TCRdb's copy has only in-frame clones and leaves some out. The sample contains around 87,000 clones, 80% to 95% of which appear only once. Specimen: unstimulated CD8+ T cells sorted from spleen or lymph node cells, collected before transplant. These receptors were collected from a human donor who was the organ donor for an intestinal transplant. Each CDR3 is given with its conserved first and last residue. The order of the fields is J gene, V gene, CDR3 length, CDR3 protein.

TRBJ2-7,TRBV29-1,14,CSVVPRATSYEQYF
TRBJ2-7,TRBV19,13,CASSWTGDEEQYF
TRBJ2-1,TRBV11-2,18,CASSRGGAGGHYGNEQFF
TRBJ1-2,TRBV27,14,CASSLLDTNYGYTF
TRBJ1-5,TRBV2,12,CASSEAHQPQHF
TRBJ1-2,TRBV7-9,12,CASSLGGGEFTF
TRBJ1-1,TRBV4-1,14,CASSQLVLNTEAFF
TRBJ2-5,TRBV6-6,14,CASSYTVNQETQYF
TRBJ1-2,TRBV20-1,10,CSALHDGYTF
TRBJ2-5,TRBV14,15,CASSQDWGHQETQYF
TRBJ2-1,TRBV6-5,12,CASSLGRNEQFF
TRBJ2-1,TRBV4-3,17,CASSQEKGGAGVDEQFF
TRBJ2-2,TRBV9,14,CASSSGWNTGELFF
TRBJ2-7,TRBV19,16,CASSIQRREASYEQYF